This is a list of T cell receptor beta chains from one sample in a study of blood T cell repertoires in COVID-19. Method: immunoSEQ multiplex PCR; TCRdb's copy keeps in-frame clones and lacks some. Among fewer than 700,000 clones, approximately 91% were seen once, and the ten largest hold about 8.2%. Sequencing used peripheral blood. These receptor sequences come from a woman aged 50 to 60 with COVID-19, enrolled during active disease. CDR3s include the opening cysteine and the closing phenylalanine or tryptophan. The order of the fields is D gene, J gene, V gene, clone size, CDR3 DNA, CDR3 protein. D genes are given only for firm matches. A row's size may be missing; if present it is once, few, many or a size class.

. TRBJ2-7 TRBV12-3/TRBV12-4 . TGTGCCAGCAGTACGAGCTCCTACGAGCAGTACTTC CASSTSSYEQYF
TRBD1 TRBJ1-2 TRBV9 . TGTGCCAGCAGCCCCGGACAGGGCGGTAACTATGGCTATACCTTC CASSPGQGGNYGYTF
TRBD1 TRBJ1-1 TRBV5-1 . TGCGCCAGCAGCCCGGGAGGACAGGGCATCCCTGAAGCTTTCTTT CASSPGGQGIPEAFF
. TRBJ2-2 TRBV18 few TGTGCCAGCTCACGGGGGGACGATGAGCTGTTTTTT CASSRGDDELFF
. TRBJ1-6 TRBV3-1/TRBV3-2 . TGTGCCAGCAGCCAACGGCAGGGAAATTCACCCCTCCACTTT CASSQRQGNSPLHF
TRBD1 TRBJ2-7 TRBV19 . TGTGCCAGTAGTATAGATCGTACAGGGGGAATCAAGCAGTACTTC CASSIDRTGGIKQYF
TRBD2 TRBJ2-3 TRBV6-5 . TGTGCCAGCAGTTCTAGCGGGGGGAGCACAGATACGCAGTATTTT CASSSSGGSTDTQYF
. TRBJ2-3 TRBV5-1 . TGCGCCAGCAGCTTTTCTAGCACAGATACGCAGTATTTT CASSFSSTDTQYF
TRBD2 TRBJ2-1 TRBV11-2 . TGTGCCAGCAGCCCGCGACTAGCGGGACCCTCGACTCCCTCCAATGAGCAGTTCTTC CASSPRLAGPSTPSNEQFF
. TRBJ2-3 TRBV5-1 . TGCGCCAGCAGCCAGCGGTCTAGCACAGATACGCAGTATTTT CASSQRSSTDTQYF
. TRBJ2-4 TRBV19 . TGTGCCAGTACCGACTGGACCAAAAACATTCAGTACTTC CASTDWTKNIQYF
. TRBJ1-5 TRBV12-3/TRBV12-4 . TGTGCCAGCAGTTTAAGGGGCATAGCGCCCCAGCATTTT CASSLRGIAPQHF
TRBD1 TRBJ1-6 TRBV19 few TGTGCCAGTACCACTACAGGGGGGTCTTCACCCCTCCACTTT CASTTTGGSSPLHF
TRBD2 TRBJ2-3 TRBV5-1 . TGCGCCAGCAGCTTACCTAATAGCGGGGCGGGAGATACGCAGTATTTT CASSLPNSGAGDTQYF
. TRBJ1-2 TRBV7-2 . TGTGCCAGCAGCTCGCCAGCTAACTATGGCTACACCTTC CASSSPANYGYTF
. TRBJ1-5 TRBV6-6 . TGTGCCAGCAGTTACGGCAGAACTCAGCCCCAGCATTTT CASSYGRTQPQHF
. TRBJ1-4 TRBV19 . TGTGCCAGTAGTGCCCTCTTGGGGGCTGGCGAAAAACTGTTTTTT CASSALLGAGEKLFF
TRBD1 TRBJ1-2 TRBV10-2 . TGCGCCAGCCGGACAGGGGACGGAGGCTACACCTTC CASRTGDGGYTF
. TRBJ2-7 TRBV6-5 . TGTGCCAGCAGTAAATCGGTTGACGAGCAGTACTTC CASSKSVDEQYF
. TRBJ2-1 TRBV27 . TGTGCCAGCAGTTTCGAGCGGATCTCCTACAATGAGCAGTTCTTC CASSFERISYNEQFF
TRBD1 TRBJ1-2 TRBV7-2 . TGTGCCAGCAGCCCCAGGGGGCCCCAGAAAGGCTACACCTTC CASSPRGPQKGYTF
TRBD1 TRBJ1-2 TRBV25-1 . TGTGCCAGCGGGACAGGGTATGGCTACACCTTC CASGTGYGYTF
TRBD1 TRBJ2-4 TRBV5-1 . TGCGCCAGCAGCTTGGACAGGGGGAATCGGGACATTCAGTACTTC CASSLDRGNRDIQYF
. TRBJ2-3 TRBV12-3/TRBV12-4 . TGTGCCAGCAGTTTAGCACAGGAAGATACGCAGTATTTT CASSLAQEDTQYF
. TRBJ2-3 TRBV15 . TGTGCCACCAGCTCCCGGGATTTTAGCACAGATACGCAGTATTTT CATSSRDFSTDTQYF
TRBD2 TRBJ2-7 TRBV2 . TGTGCCAGCAGCGAAGCGGGGGGATACTCCTACGAGCAGTACTTC CASSEAGGYSYEQYF
. TRBJ1-1 TRBV5-1 . TGCGCCAGCAAGGGAGGATCGACTGAAGCTTTCTTT CASKGGSTEAFF
. TRBJ1-1 TRBV2 . TGTGCCAGCAGTGAATCCCTGGACAGTGGGGTACACACTGAAGCTTTCTTT CASSESLDSGVHTEAFF
. TRBJ2-1 TRBV5-1 . TGCGCCAGCAGCCTAGGACTCCTGAGCTCCTACAATGAGCAGTTCTTC CASSLGLLSSYNEQFF
TRBD1 TRBJ2-2 TRBV15 . TGTGCCACCAGCAGTGACAGGGAATTCGCCGGGGAGCTGTTTTTT CATSSDREFAGELFF
. TRBJ2-2 TRBV10-3 . TGTGCCATCTCCTCAGGTACCGGGGAGCTGTTTTTT CAISSGTGELFF
TRBD1 TRBJ1-3 TRBV10-2 . TGCGCCAGCAGTGAGGGGACAGGCTCTGGAAACACCATATATTTT CASSEGTGSGNTIYF
. TRBJ2-7 TRBV3-1/TRBV3-2 . TGTGCCAGCAGCCAAGAGGTAGCGCTCGAGCAGTACTTC CASSQEVALEQYF
TRBD2 TRBJ2-7 TRBV6-5 . TGTGCCAGCAGGAGACTAGCGATTAGGGAGCAGTACTTC CASRRLAIREQYF
TRBD2 TRBJ2-3 TRBV4-2 once TGTGCCAGCAGCCAAGATACAAGCGGGGGAGACAGCACAGATACGCAGTATTTT CASSQDTSGGDSTDTQYF
. TRBJ1-1 TRBV29-1 . TGCAGCCCGTTGCCCGACGGCGGGACTGAAGCTTTCTTT CSPLPDGGTEAFF
. TRBJ1-3 TRBV6-5 . TGTGCCAGCAGTTCGTCCCTCTCTGGAAACACCATATATTTT CASSSSLSGNTIYF
TRBD1 TRBJ2-7 TRBV5-1 . TGCGCCAGCACGGAGACAGGGAAGTACGAGCAGTACTTC CASTETGKYEQYF
TRBD1 TRBJ1-1 TRBV27 . TGTGCCAGCAGTCCACGACAGGGGGACACTGAAGCTTTCTTT CASSPRQGDTEAFF
. TRBJ1-5 TRBV4-1 once TGCGCCAGCAGCCAACTGCCGACACCGAATCAGCCCCAGCATTTT CASSQLPTPNQPQHF
TRBD1 TRBJ1-5 TRBV15 few TGTGCCACCAGCAGAGGGACAGGGTCTGGCCAGCCCCAGCATTTT CATSRGTGSGQPQHF
TRBD1 TRBJ2-7 TRBV5-1 . TGCGCCAGCAGCTTGGTGGCAGGGGGAAAAGGCGAGCAGTACTTC CASSLVAGGKGEQYF
TRBD1 TRBJ1-1 TRBV7-9 . TGTGCCAGCAGCCTCACACTGACAGGGGGCGAAGCTTTCTTT CASSLTLTGGEAFF
. TRBJ2-6 TRBV9 . TGTGCCAGCAGCGTAGTAGGGGCAGCTGGGGCCAACGTCCTGACTTTC CASSVVGAAGANVLTF
TRBD1 TRBJ2-7 TRBV30 . TGTGCCGGGGGACAGGGGACCTACGAGCAGTACTTC CAGGQGTYEQYF
. TRBJ2-5 TRBV7-2 . TGTGCCAGCAGAGAAGGCGGGCGTGAGACCCAGTACTTC CASREGGRETQYF
. TRBJ2-7 TRBV9 once TGTGCCAGCAGCCCTGAGACAGCCCCGAGTTCCTACGAGCAGTACTTC CASSPETAPSSYEQYF
. TRBJ1-1 TRBV5-6 . TGTGCCAGCAGTTGGGCCCGGAGGGACACTGAAGCTTTCTTT CASSWARRDTEAFF
. TRBJ1-1 TRBV12-3/TRBV12-4 . TGTGCCAGCAGGAACCTGGGGGGGGCTGAAGCTTTCTTT CASRNLGGAEAFF
TRBD1 TRBJ1-5 TRBV2 . TGTGCCAGCAGTCCACAGGGGGGCGGCAATCAGCCCCAGCATTTT CASSPQGGGNQPQHF
TRBD2 TRBJ2-5 TRBV19 . TGTGCCAGTACCCCTAGCGGGGGATTCCAAGAGACCCAGTACTTC CASTPSGGFQETQYF
TRBD1 TRBJ2-7 TRBV13 . TGTGCCAGCAGCTTAAAAAAGGGACAGGGCTACGAGCAGTACTTC CASSLKKGQGYEQYF
TRBD2 TRBJ2-3 TRBV18 . TGTGCCAGCTCAGCTAGCGGCCGCACAGATACGCAGTATTTT CASSASGRTDTQYF
TRBD1 TRBJ2-7 TRBV18 . TGTGCCAGCTCAGGGACAGTCTACGAGCAGTACTTC CASSGTVYEQYF